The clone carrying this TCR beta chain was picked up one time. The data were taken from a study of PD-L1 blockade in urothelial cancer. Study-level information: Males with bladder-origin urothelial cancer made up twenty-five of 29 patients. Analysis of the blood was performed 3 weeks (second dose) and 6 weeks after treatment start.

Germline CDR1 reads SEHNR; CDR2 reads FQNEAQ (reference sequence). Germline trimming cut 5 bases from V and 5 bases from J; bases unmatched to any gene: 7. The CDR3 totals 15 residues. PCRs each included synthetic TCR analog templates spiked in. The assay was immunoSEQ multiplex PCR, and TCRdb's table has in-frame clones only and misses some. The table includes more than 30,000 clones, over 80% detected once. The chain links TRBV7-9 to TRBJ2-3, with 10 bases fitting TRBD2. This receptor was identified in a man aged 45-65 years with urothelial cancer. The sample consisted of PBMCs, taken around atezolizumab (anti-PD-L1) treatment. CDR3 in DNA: TGTGCCAGCAGCCTAGAAGCGGGGGGGATAGATACGCAGTATTTT. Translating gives CASSLEAGGIDTQYF.